These 29 T cell receptor beta chains were all obtained from the same sample, sequenced in a study of cytomegalovirus exposure and HLA in healthy donors. The PCR used 60 Vbeta and 13 Jbeta primers. Profiled with immunoSEQ multiplex PCR; TCRdb holds only in-frame clones, not every one. Here the sample spans 150,000 to 200,000 clones, about three quarters being singletons. Sequencing was carried out using PBMCs. The source of these receptors is a woman aged 40 to 50 in good health and CMV-seronegative.

This sequence joins TRBV29-1 and TRBJ2-2; a possible D gene is TRBD2 (5 bases). Germline CDR1 is SQVTM and CDR2 is ANQGSEA. CDR3 length: 14 amino acids. Trimming stripped 5 bases from V and 1 base from J, with 11 bases between. CDR3 protein: CSVPPSGNTGELFF. As DNA, the CDR3 is TGCAGCGTTCCCCCCAGCGGGAACACCGGGGAGCTGTTTTTT.

The chain carries TRBV7-2 and TRBJ2-7; 11 nucleotides agree with TRBD1. Germline V gives CDR1 SGHTA, CDR2 FQGNSA. Germline trimming cut 2 bases from V and 3 bases from J; bases unmatched to any gene: 6. The CDR3 extends over 16 amino acids. The CDR3 sequence is CASSLSSGTGGYEQYV. The CDR3 nucleotides are TGTGCCAGCAGCTTAAGCTCGGGGACAGGGGGCTACGAGCAGTACGTC.

The J gene is TRBJ1-3, the V gene TRBV4-1; D remains unclear. The CDR3 consists of 15 residues. V lost 0 bases and J lost 0, with 6 bases in between. The germline V gene encodes CDR1 MGHRA and CDR2 YSYEKL. CDR3 bases: TGCGCCAGCAGCCAAGATAACGGCTCTGGAAACACCATATATTTT. As protein: CASSQDNGSGNTIYF.

The rearrangement joins TRBV7-9 to TRBJ1-3, with D unresolved. There are 15 residues in the CDR3. Trimming removed 5 bases from V and 0 bases from J, with 11 bases in between. Germline values: CDR1 SEHNR, CDR2 FQNEAQ (reference sequence). The CDR3 coding sequence is TGTGCCAGCAGCCTGAGAGGAATCTCTGGAAACACCATATATTTT. Encoded protein: CASSLRGISGNTIYF.

The V call is TRBV30, the J call TRBJ2-3; possibly TRBD2 for D (5 bases). The CDR3 contains 14 residues. Germline V lookup: CDR1 GTSNPN, CDR2 SVGIG (reference sequence). The germline V and J ends were trimmed by 7 bases and 0 bases, with 14 bases remaining between them. The chain's CDR3 is CAYTAQRSTDTQYF. The CDR3, as DNA: TGTGCCTACACCGCCCAGCGGAGCACAGATACGCAGTATTTT.

The V call is TRBV29-1, the J call TRBJ2-1; D unclear. This CDR3 is built from 12 residues. Germline CDR1 and CDR2: SQVTM and ANQGSEA. V was shortened by 0 bases and J by 7 bases, with 7 bases between the two germline ends. The CDR3 loop reads CSVEDPNNEQFF. CDR3 in DNA: TGCAGCGTTGAAGATCCCAATAATGAGCAGTTCTTC.

CDR3 amino acids: CASSQGPLAGANEQFF. CDR3 nucleotides: TGCGCCAGCAGCCAAGGGCCCCTAGCGGGAGCTAATGAGCAGTTCTTC. V usage is TRBV4-3 and J usage is TRBJ2-1; 10 bases agree with TRBD2. V was clipped by 1 base and J by 7 bases; unmatched bases: 7. Germline CDR1 reads LGHNA; CDR2 reads YSLEER. CDR3 length equals 16 residues.

The rearrangement joins TRBV5-1 to TRBJ2-5; D remains unclear. Germline V lookup: CDR1 SGHRS, CDR2 YFSETQ. The CDR3 sequence is 13 residues long. Trimming removed 4 bases at V and 1 base at J, with 8 bases between. CDR3 loop: CASSASPQETQYF. For the CDR3, the DNA is TGCGCCAGCAGCGCGAGTCCCCAAGAGACCCAGTACTTC.

CDR3: CASGDRFYNEQFF. CDR3 nucleotides: TGTGCCAGCGGGGACAGATTCTACAATGAGCAGTTCTTC. This chain links TRBV7-9 with TRBJ2-1; 7 nucleotides agree with TRBD1. Germline-derived CDR1 and CDR2 are SEHNR and FQNEAQ (reference sequence). Trimming cost V 8 bases and J 3 bases; bases outside gene matches: 4. The CDR3 loop spans 13 amino acids.

The CDR3 region has the DNA TGCGCCAGCAGCGTATCCGACGGGGTTACTGAAGCTTTCTTT. This translates into CASSVSDGVTEAFF. The V and J genes are TRBV5-1 and TRBJ1-1; D is undetermined. The CDR3 is 14 amino acids. Per germline, CDR1 SGHRS and CDR2 YFSETQ. V was pared by 4 bases and J by 5 bases, with 15 bases between.

The rearrangement joins TRBV5-4 to TRBJ1-5; a possible D gene is TRBD1 (5 bases). CDR1 and CDR2 from the germline V gene are SGHNT and YYREEE (reference sequence). V was cut by 0 bases and J by 2 bases, with 18 bases left in between. The CDR3 sequence is 18 residues long. CDR3 loop: CASSLEGLSWGGNQPQHF. CDR3 nucleotides: TGTGCCAGCAGCTTGGAAGGTCTATCCTGGGGGGGCAATCAGCCCCAGCATTTT.

This clone occurred a few times. The chain recombines TRBV19 with TRBJ1-3; weak D call: TRBD1 (5 bases). CDR1 LNHDA and CDR2 SQIVND come from the germline V gene (reference sequence). V lost 3 bases, J lost 2 bases, and 8 bases lay in between. This CDR3 has 14 residues. The CDR3 nucleotides are TGTGCCAGTAGTATGCAGGGTACTGGAAACACCATATATTTT. Protein sequence: CASSMQGTGNTIYF. Full variable domain (outside the CDR3, taken from reference TRBV19 and TRBJ1-3): DGGITQSPKYLFRKEGQNVTLSCEQNLNHDAMYWYRQDPGQGLRLIYYSQIVNDFQKGDIAEGYSVSREKKESFPLTVTSAQKNPTAFYLCASSMQGTGNTIYFGEGSWLTVV.

On this clone itself: At one end the junction does not follow the germline gene, possibly because of a read error. The rearrangement uses TRBV2 and TRBJ1-1, with D uncertain. The CDR3 length is 12 residues. Germline lookup yields CDR1 SNHLY and CDR2 FYNNEI. CDR3 nucleotide sequence: TGTGCCGGCAGTGTACGCGGGAGTGGGACTTTCTTT. As protein: CAGSVRGSGTFF.

A remark on this clone: The junction shows a germline mismatch at one end, possibly a read error. Other DNA sequences in this sample translate to the same CDR3. The V gene is TRBV5-1, the J gene TRBJ1-3, with D possibly TRBD1 on 6 matching bases. The CDR3 is 15 amino acids. Germline-derived CDR1 and CDR2 are SGHRS and YFSETQ. DNA of the CDR3: TGCGCCAGCAGCGAACAGGGTCAGGCTGGAAACACCATCTATTTT. It translates to CASSEQGQAGNTIYF.

The rearrangement uses TRBV7-9 and TRBJ2-1; 10 bases match TRBD1. Trimming at V came to 5 bases and at J to 6 bases, leaving 16 bases not matched to a gene. This CDR3 is built from 18 residues. From germline, CDR1 is SEHNR and CDR2 FQNEAQ (reference sequence). In nucleotides, the CDR3 is TGTGCCAGCAGCGACCCGCCCGGGAGACAGGGGGCTATCAATGAGCAGTTCTTC. Translated, it gives CASSDPPGRQGAINEQFF.

The chain carries TRBV5-4 and TRBJ1-1; 7 bases are a match to TRBD1. The germline gives CDR1 SGHNT, CDR2 YYREEE (reference sequence). The CDR3 runs 14 residues. V shed 3 bases, J shed 7 bases, and the junction held 9 bases outside the gene matches. This CDR3 is CASSYQGDRSEAFF. In nucleotides, the CDR3 is TGTGCCAGCAGCTATCAGGGGGATCGGAGTGAAGCTTTCTTT.

This clone appeared a few times. The chain has TRBV30 and TRBJ2-1; 9 positions match TRBD2. CDR3 length: 15 residues. J was trimmed by 4 bases and V by 2 bases; bases with no gene match: 6. The germline CDR1 and CDR2 sequences are GTSNPN and SVGIG (reference sequence). The CDR3 sequence is CAWSLSLAGYNEQFF. The CDR3 DNA follows: TGTGCCTGGAGTTTGAGTCTAGCGGGATACAATGAGCAGTTCTTC.

The rearrangement joins TRBV6-5 to TRBJ1-4, with D maybe TRBD1 (5 bases). V was clipped by 7 bases and J by 4 bases, with 13 bases between them. The V gene's germline CDR1 is MNHEY and CDR2 SVGAGI. The CDR3 length is 14 residues. This CDR3 is CASTRGGGNEKLFF. The CDR3 DNA sequence: TGTGCCAGCACCCGCGGGGGTGGTAATGAAAAACTGTTTTTT.

This clone was detected only once. The rearrangement uses TRBV19 and TRBJ1-3; no firm D call. V lost 10 bases, J lost 1 base, and 23 bases lay in between. The CDR3 consists of 17 residues. Germline V CDR1 and CDR2: LNHDA, SQIVND (reference sequence). Here the CDR3 reads CAISSGYSPRSGNTIYF. The CDR3 DNA reads TGTGCCATCAGTAGCGGGTACAGTCCAAGATCTGGAAACACCATATATTTT.

The CDR3 region is CASTSYPSGSTEAFF. Written as DNA, the CDR3 is TGTGCCAGCACCTCCTACCCTTCTGGGAGCACTGAAGCTTTCTTT. The chain uses TRBV6-5 and TRBJ1-1, with D unclear. Germline V lookup: CDR1 MNHEY, CDR2 SVGAGI. The CDR3 runs to 15 residues. V gave up 7 bases and J gave up 4 bases, with 19 bases separating them.

The chain uses TRBV6-1 and TRBJ1-2; D uncertain. The CDR3 runs 12 residues. The V end lost 5 bases, the J end lost 4 bases, and 8 bases lay between the germline ends. The germline V gene encodes CDR1 MNHNS and CDR2 SASEGT. CDR3 protein: CASSPLFYGYTF. CDR3 nucleotide sequence: TGTGCCAGCAGTCCCCTATTCTATGGCTACACCTTC.

This clone was seen just once. The chain's CDR3 is CASGLVKGVMNTGELFF. CDR3 nucleotide sequence: TGTGCTAGTGGTTTGGTAAAAGGGGTCATGAACACCGGGGAGCTGTTTTTT. The rearrangement links TRBV12-5 to TRBJ2-2, with TRBD1 as a possible D gene (5 bases). V lost 0 bases, J lost 1 base, and 12 bases lay in between. This CDR3 spans 17 amino acids. CDR1 is LGHNT and CDR2 is FRNRAP in the germline V gene.

This rearrangement joins TRBV5-4 to TRBJ1-2, with D possibly matching TRBD1 (5 bases). The CDR3 has 13 amino acids. Germline V gene data show CDR1 as SGHNT and CDR2 as YYREEE (reference sequence). The V gene lost 4 bases and the J gene lost 8 bases, with 15 bases spanning the gap. The DNA of the CDR3 is TGTGCCAGCAGCACTGACAGCCTCGTGGGCTACACCTTC. It translates to CASSTDSLVGYTF.

This clone showed up just once. The chain uses TRBV6-1 and TRBJ2-7; the D is unclear. Germline V CDR1 and CDR2: MNHNS, SASEGT. V lost 8 bases, J lost 2 bases, and 19 bases lay in between. This CDR3 has 15 amino acids. In DNA, the CDR3 is TGTGCCAGCGTAGAAACCTGGAACAGTGCCTACGAGCAGTACTTC. It translates to CASVETWNSAYEQYF.

CDR3 sequence reads: CAWSVSLTGFSGYTF. CDR3 nucleotide sequence: TGTGCCTGGAGTGTTTCGCTGACAGGGTTTAGTGGCTACACCTTC. The chain uses TRBV30 and TRBJ1-2; the match to TRBD1 covers 7 bases. The V and J ends lost 0 bases and 7 bases, in that order; junction bases with no gene match: 11. The CDR3 runs to 15 residues. The germline V gene has CDR1 GTSNPN and CDR2 SVGIG (reference sequence). The entire variable domain, with the rest obtained from reference TRBV30 and TRBJ1-2, is as follows: SQTIHQWPATLVQPVGSPLSLECTVEGTSNPNLYWYRQAAGRGLQLLFYSVGIGQISSEVPQNLSASRPQDRQFILSSKKLLLSDSGFYLCAWSVSLTGFSGYTFGSGTRLTVV.

This chain uses TRBV5-1 with TRBJ1-1; TRBD1 matches at 7 bases. This CDR3 comprises 13 residues. J lost 0 bases, V lost 7 bases, and 3 bases had no gene match. Germline V gives CDR1 SGHRS, CDR2 YFSETQ. The CDR3 protein is CASQTGMNTEAFF. Here the CDR3 DNA reads TGCGCCAGCCAGACAGGGATGAACACTGAAGCTTTCTTT.

This clone was seen only a few times. V usage is TRBV6-5 and J usage is TRBJ1-2; D is unclear. V lost 2 bases to trimming and J lost 0 bases, with 10 bases between them. Germline CDR1 MNHEY, CDR2 SVGAGI. This CDR3 comprises 15 residues. The CDR3 bases are TGTGCCAGCAGTTACAGGAGGATAGCTAACTATGGCTACACCTTC. Protein: CASSYRRIANYGYTF.

There are a few counts of this clone. The chain has TRBV29-1 and TRBJ1-2; D possibly corresponds to TRBD1 (5 bases). The CDR3 loop spans 13 amino acids. In germline, CDR1 is SQVTM, CDR2 ANQGSEA. Trimming shortened V by 7 bases and J by 8 bases, and 20 bases separated the two germline ends. This chain's CDR3 is CSAVRGRGNGYTF. As DNA, the CDR3 is TGCAGCGCCGTCCGGGGGAGGGGCAACGGCTACACCTTC.

This clone came up a few times. The chain joins TRBV10-3 to TRBJ2-5, with no clear D. The V gene lost 4 bases and the J gene lost 2 bases, with 8 bases spanning the gap. The germline V gene encodes CDR1 ENHRY and CDR2 SYGVKD. The length of the CDR3 is 13 residues. The CDR3 loop reads CAISGSQQETQYF. The CDR3 DNA sequence: TGTGCCATCAGTGGATCACAGCAAGAGACCCAGTACTTC.